The 17 T cell receptor beta chains reported below all come from one sample, sequenced in a study of PD-1 blockade in classical Hodgkin lymphoma. This table comes from immunoSEQ multiplex PCR, and its TCRdb copy is limited to in-frame clones, with some not included. The data hold some 70,000 clones, with over 90% observed a single time. Time point reported: newly diagnosed, previously untreated cHL patient sample. The sample comprised peripheral blood mononuclear cells (PBMCs). All receptors derive from a human donor with classical Hodgkin lymphoma.

This chain joins TRBV6-6 and TRBJ2-1; TRBD2 matches 8 bases. The CDR3 covers 15 residues. J gave up 5 bases and V 8 bases, and 11 bases lay outside the gene matches. Germline V gives CDR1 MNHNY, CDR2 SVGAGI (reference sequence). Here the CDR3 DNA reads TGTGCCAGCGCCCTCCGGGGGGGGGCCAACAATGAGCAGTTCTTC. It is translated as CASALRGGANNEQFF.

This rearrangement joins TRBV15 to TRBJ1-5; tentative D call: TRBD1 (6 bases). V lost 4 bases and J lost 3, with 13 bases in between. Germline assignment: CDR1 LNHNV and CDR2 YYDKDF (reference sequence). The CDR3 length is 15 residues. The CDR3 is CATSNYRVSNQPQHF. As DNA, the CDR3 is TGTGCCACCAGCAACTACAGGGTTTCCAATCAGCCCCAGCATTTT. Full variable domain (missing parts from reference TRBV15 and TRBJ1-5): DAMVIQNPRYQVTQFGKPVTLSCSQTLNHNVMYWYQQKSSQAPKLLFHYYDKDFNNEADTPDNFQSRRPNTSFCFLDIRSPGLGDTAMYLCATSNYRVSNQPQHFGDGTRLSIL.

This clone was counted between two and nine times. The chain uses TRBV5-1 and TRBJ2-2, with D perhaps given as TRBD1 or TRBD2 (6 bases each). Trimming removed 5 bases at V and 6 bases at J, with 17 bases between. Germline V lookup: CDR1 SGHRS, CDR2 YFSETQ. This CDR3 is built from 15 residues. CDR3 nucleotides: TGCGCCAGCAGACTAAGCGGAGGGGGTCCCGGGGAGCTGTTTTTT. Amino acids: CASRLSGGGPGELFF.

The chain joins TRBV2 to TRBJ1-5, with 7 bases identical to TRBD1. The CDR3 is made up of 15 amino acids. V lost 6 bases, J lost 0 bases, and 5 bases stayed unmatched. Germline assignment: CDR1 SNHLY and CDR2 FYNNEI. CDR3 amino acids: CASSRQGNSNQPQHF. CDR3 in DNA: TGTGCCAGCAGCCGACAGGGTAATAGCAATCAGCCCCAGCATTTT.

This chain uses TRBV27 with TRBJ2-7, with D unresolved. The length of the CDR3 is 15 residues. Germline lookup yields CDR1 MNHEY and CDR2 SMNVEV (reference sequence). V lost 8 bases and J 0 bases, leaving 17 bases between the germline ends. CDR3: CASRLLSLSSYEQYF. In nucleotides, the CDR3 is TGTGCCAGCCGACTCCTATCGTTAAGCTCCTACGAGCAGTACTTC.

This clone showed up just once. The chain employs TRBV7-9 and TRBJ1-1; D unresolved. Trimming removed 1 base from V and 3 bases from J, with 3 bases in between. The CDR3 sequence is 12 residues long. Germline assignment: CDR1 SEHNR and CDR2 FQNEAQ (reference sequence). The DNA for the CDR3 is TGTGCCAGCAGCTTAGGGTACACTGAAGCTTTCTTT. Translating it yields CASSLGYTEAFF.

This chain uses TRBV4-1 with TRBJ2-6; 7 positions match TRBD1. V dropped 5 bases and J dropped 0; count of bases not matched to a gene: 13. From germline, CDR1 is MGHRA and CDR2 YSYEKL. The CDR3 loop spans 19 amino acids. In DNA, the CDR3 is TGCGCCAGCAGCGTCGGGACAGCTTATTCTTTCTCTGGGGCCAACGTCCTGACTTTC. Translation gives CASSVGTAYSFSGANVLTF.

The genes are TRBV12-2 and TRBJ1-2. TRBV12-2 is a pseudogene segment. The CDR3 totals 13 residues. CDR3 region: CASRFVPNYGYTF. CDR3 DNA sequence: TGTGCAAGTCGCTTCGTCCCCAACTATGGCTACACCTTC.

This chain connects TRBV5-4 to TRBJ1-2; 7 bases fit TRBD1. The germline V gene encodes CDR1 SGHNT and CDR2 YYREEE (reference sequence). The CDR3 sequence is 14 residues long. With V trimmed by 4 bases and J by 6 bases, 9 bases remained unmatched. DNA for the CDR3: TGTGCCAGCAGCGGAACAGGGGTCGGGCATGGCTACACCTTC. Protein sequence: CASSGTGVGHGYTF.

The J gene is TRBJ2-7, the V gene TRBV4-3, with D unclear. Trimming pared 3 bases from V and 3 bases from J, leaving 12 bases between. The CDR3 runs to 14 residues. Per the germline V gene, CDR1 is LGHNA and CDR2 is YSLEER. Here the CDR3 DNA reads TGCGCCAGCAGCCAGGGCGGTTGGGGCTACGAGCAGTACTTC. It translates to CASSQGGWGYEQYF.

This CDR3 is CAFLQGGTYEQYF. The CDR3 DNA reads TGTGCCTTTCTACAGGGGGGGACCTACGAGCAGTACTTC. The chain is built from TRBV30 and TRBJ2-7; tentatively, D is TRBD1 (8 bases). The CDR3 spans 13 residues. Per the germline V gene, CDR1 is GTSNPN and CDR2 is SVGIG (reference sequence). The V and J ends lost 7 bases and 2 bases respectively, with 15 bases between them.

The rearrangement joins TRBV2 to TRBJ1-4; D might be TRBD1 (5 bases). The CDR3 runs to 14 residues. Germline V gene data show CDR1 as SNHLY and CDR2 as FYNNEI. V was trimmed by 3 bases and J by 8 bases, leaving 13 bases between them. The CDR3 reads CASSDVGEQEKLFF. The CDR3 DNA is TGTGCCAGCAGTGATGTGGGGGAACAGGAAAAACTGTTTTTT.

This clone was counted once. In nucleotides, the CDR3 is TGTGCCAGCAGCTTGGGTAGGGGGACCTATGGCTACACCTTC. This codes for CASSLGRGTYGYTF. The gene calls are TRBV7-2 and TRBJ1-2; a possible D gene is TRBD1 (6 bases). Germline values: CDR1 SGHTA, CDR2 FQGNSA. The germline V and J ends were trimmed by 3 bases and 4 bases, with 12 bases remaining between them. The CDR3 sequence is 14 residues long.

This rearrangement joins TRBV7-6 to TRBJ2-7; 7 bases align to TRBD2. V lost 2 bases to trimming and J lost 2 bases; unmatched junction nucleotides: 3. This CDR3 is built from 14 residues. CDR1 and CDR2 from the germline V gene are SGHVS and FNYEAQ. DNA of the CDR3: TGTGCCAGCAGCTTAACTAGCGCTACCTACGAGCAGTACTTC. Residues: CASSLTSATYEQYF. Drawing the rest from reference TRBV7-6 and TRBJ2-7, the complete variable domain is GAGVSQSPRYKVTKRGQDVALRCDPISGHVSLYWYRQALGQGPEFLTYFNYEAQQDKSGLPNDRFSAERPEGSISTLTIQRTEQRDSAMYRCASSLTSATYEQYFGPGTRLTVT.

V gene TRBV19 combines with J gene TRBJ1-1; D might be TRBD1 (6 bases). Deletions cut 6 bases from V and 7 bases from J, with 18 bases between. The germline CDR1 and CDR2 sequences are LNHDA and SQIVND (reference sequence). The CDR3 is made up of 14 amino acids. The CDR3 coding sequence is TGTGCCAGTAGCCTCCTGGACAGCGACCATGAAGCTTTCTTT. Its protein is CASSLLDSDHEAFF.

CDR3 coding DNA: TGTGCCAGCTCACCACCGACAGGGAACACAGATACGCAGTATTTT. It translates to CASSPPTGNTDTQYF. The chain is built from TRBV18 and TRBJ2-3; TRBD1 aligns across 7 bases. The CDR3 is made up of 15 amino acids. Germline V gives CDR1 KGHSH, CDR2 LQKENI. The trim removed 0 bases at V and 2 bases at J, leaving 2 bases unmatched.

V usage is TRBV27 and J usage is TRBJ1-5; 8 bases are a match to TRBD1. Per the germline V gene, CDR1 is MNHEY and CDR2 is SMNVEV (reference sequence). After removal of 2 bases from V and 0 bases from J, the junction contained 6 bases not matched to a gene. This CDR3 comprises 17 residues. CDR3 protein: CASSLLPTGASNQPQHF. As DNA, the CDR3 is TGTGCCAGCAGTTTACTGCCGACAGGGGCTAGCAATCAGCCCCAGCATTTT.